These 17 T cell receptor beta chains share one sample of origin, sequenced in a study of CD8 T cells in ankylosing spondylitis. Notes on the study in general: Made up of about eight highly homologous variants, a TCR beta motif appeared characteristic of ankylosing spondylitis blood.

Each CDR3 protein is one row after TCRdb ran MiXCR on the 5' RACE reads. The data contain about 750,000 distinct CDR3 sequences, 15% to 20% of them singletons. The antigens for these receptors are not known. The specimen sequenced was blood, either unsorted or a sorted T cell fraction (not recorded which). These receptors came from a male donor with ankylosing spondylitis.

This clonotype appeared a few times. The V and J genes are TRBV6-1 and TRBJ1-5, with a weak D call TRBD1 (6 bases). Trimming removed 2 bases from V and 7 bases from J, with 12 bases in between. Germline-derived CDR1 and CDR2 are MNHNS and SASEGT. The CDR3 has 14 residues. The CDR3 here is CASSETGGYQPQHF. Written as DNA, the CDR3 is TGTGCCAGCAGTGAAACCGGGGGCTACCAGCCCCAGCATTTT.

The chain links TRBV7-9 to TRBJ2-7; weak D call: TRBD2 (6 bases). V gave up 4 bases and J gave up 11 bases, with 21 bases separating them. Germline assignment: CDR1 SEHNR and CDR2 FQNEAQ (reference sequence). There are 14 residues in the CDR3. The CDR3 nucleotides read TGTGCCAGCAGCTCCCTCTTTGGGGGACTCCCGGAGTACTTC. This encodes CASSSLFGGLPEYF.

The chain is built from TRBV7-9 and TRBJ1-1; D remains unclear. Germline V gene lookup returns CDR1 SEHNR and CDR2 FQNEAQ (reference sequence). The CDR3 covers 16 residues. Trimming removed 1 base from V and 1 base from J, with 13 bases in between. As DNA, the CDR3 is TGTGCCAGCAGCTTAGGGGCGGTTCCCCCGAACACTGAAGCTTTCTTT. Translating gives CASSLGAVPPNTEAFF.

This clonotype was observed a few times. The genes are TRBV15 and TRBJ2-7; D gene ambiguous. Germline V gene lookup returns CDR1 LNHNV and CDR2 YYDKDF (reference sequence). The V and J ends lost 0 bases and 4 bases respectively, with 13 bases between them. The CDR3 is made up of 15 amino acids. The CDR3 here is CATSRDLRANYEQYF. The CDR3 bases are TGTGCCACCAGCAGAGATTTACGGGCCAATTACGAGCAGTACTTC.

V gene TRBV4-1 combines with J gene TRBJ2-4, with D perhaps matching TRBD2 (5 bases). Per the germline V gene, CDR1 is MGHRA and CDR2 is YSYEKL. The CDR3 has 14 amino acids. V lost 0 bases and J lost 5, with 8 bases in between. DNA for the CDR3: TGCGCCAGCAGCCAAGAAGGAGGCCAAAACATTCAGTACTTC. Amino acids: CASSQEGGQNIQYF.

This chain connects TRBV20-1 to TRBJ1-2; 10 bases match TRBD1. Germline V gives CDR1 DFQATT, CDR2 SNEGSKA (reference sequence). This CDR3 is built from 17 residues. CDR3 amino acids: CCARDIRDRGIVSGYTF. Written as DNA, the CDR3 is TGCTGCGCTAGAGATATAAGGGACAGGGGAATTGTGAGTGGCTACACCTTC.

This clonotype has a handful of counts. The chain employs TRBV29-1 and TRBJ1-1; maybe TRBD1 (5 bases). Germline CDR1 is SQVTM and CDR2 is ANQGSEA. V dropped 4 bases and J dropped 5 bases, with 23 bases sitting between them. The CDR3 runs to 16 residues. Here the CDR3 DNA reads TGCAGCGTTGTCTCCCGCCAGGGATTGGGGAGGACTGAAGCTTTCTTT. Protein sequence: CSVVSRQGLGRTEAFF.

CDR3 residues: CASSAVPGPYNEQFF. Written as DNA, the CDR3 is TGTGCCAGCAGCGCCGTGCCGGGACCTTACAATGAGCAGTTCTTC. The chain carries TRBV7-8 and TRBJ2-1; perhaps D is TRBD1 or TRBD2 (5 bases each). V dropped 5 bases and J dropped 4 bases, with 15 bases sitting between them. The CDR3 totals 15 residues. Looked up from germline, CDR1 is SGHVS and CDR2 is FQNEAQ.

V gene TRBV29-1 combines with J gene TRBJ2-3, with TRBD2 matching over 8 bases. The J segment lost 0 bases and the V segment lost 0 bases, leaving 5 bases of the junction unmatched. Per germline, CDR1 SQVTM and CDR2 ANQGSEA. The CDR3 totals 16 residues. The CDR3 nucleotides read TGCAGCGTTGAAGATCACCCTAGCGGGAGCACAGATACGCAGTATTTT. This codes for CSVEDHPSGSTDTQYF.

This clonotype was seen more than once but under ten times. This chain connects TRBV25-1 to TRBJ2-1; 8 nucleotides match TRBD2. V trimming: 3 bases; J trimming: 8 bases; junction bases outside the gene matches: 12. Germline V gives CDR1 MGHDK, CDR2 SYGVNS. There are 16 residues in the CDR3. The CDR3 sequence is CASSDTLAGAYDEQFF. DNA for the CDR3: TGTGCCAGCAGTGACACCCTAGCGGGTGCATACGATGAGCAGTTCTTC.

This clonotype showed up just a few times. V gene TRBV7-8 combines with J gene TRBJ2-5, with TRBD2 matching 14 bases. In germline, CDR1 is SGHVS, CDR2 FQNEAQ. This CDR3 has 16 residues. The junction had 4 bases not matched to a gene; V was cut back by 3 bases and J by 4 bases. CDR3 DNA sequence: TGTGCCAGCAGCTTCGGGACTAGCGGGAGTGGAGAGACCCAGTACTTC. Residues: CASSFGTSGSGETQYF.

This chain uses TRBV12-3 or TRBV12-4 with TRBJ1-1; D is possibly TRBD1 (5 bases). Trimming removed 8 bases at V and 5 bases at J, with 9 bases between. The CDR3 sequence is 11 residues long. The CDR3 region has the DNA TGTGCCAGCGGCGCAGGGACTGAAGCTTTCTTT. Amino acid sequence: CASGAGTEAFF.

This clonotype was counted at least ten times. CDR3 residues: CASSLGPTDDEQFF. The CDR3, as DNA: TGCGCCAGCAGCTTGGGCCCCACCGATGATGAGCAGTTCTTC. The chain couples TRBV5-1 to TRBJ2-1; the D is unclear. Germline V gene data show CDR1 as SGHRS and CDR2 as YFSETQ. The length of the CDR3 is 14 residues. The germline V and J ends were trimmed by 0 bases and 8 bases, with 12 bases remaining between them.

V and J are TRBV11-2 and TRBJ2-3, with TRBD2 matching 9 bases. V lost 6 bases and J lost 5; bases outside the gene matches: 12. CDR3 length equals 16 residues. The germline V gene encodes CDR1 SGHAT and CDR2 FQNNGV. Written as DNA, the CDR3 is TGTGCCAGCAGACCCTCTTGGGGCGGGAGGGTAGATACGCAGTATTTT. Protein: CASRPSWGGRVDTQYF.

This clonotype was seen more than once but under ten times. The gene calls are TRBV12-3 or TRBV12-4 and TRBJ2-3; TRBD2 aligns across 16 bases. This CDR3 is 17 amino acids long. The V gene end was trimmed by 7 bases and the J gene end by 5 bases; junction bases not matched to a gene: 9. CDR3 nucleotides: TGTGCCAGCACGGGACTAGCGGGGGGGGGCCCTGAAGATACGCAGTATTTT. Amino acid sequence: CASTGLAGGGPEDTQYF.

The chain links TRBV6-1 to TRBJ2-6; the D gene is possibly TRBD2 (5 bases). From germline, CDR1 is MNHNS and CDR2 SASEGT. The CDR3 totals 14 residues. V was cut by 10 bases and J by 4 bases, with 14 bases left in between. CDR3: CATRFPGGANVLTF. The DNA for the CDR3 is TGTGCCACCCGCTTCCCGGGGGGGGCCAACGTCCTGACTTTC.

The sample holds many counts of this clonotype. V gene TRBV12-3 or TRBV12-4 combines with J gene TRBJ1-5, with TRBD1 matching 8 bases. V was clipped by 2 bases and J by 6 bases; unmatched bases: 6. This CDR3 has 15 residues. This CDR3 reads CASSLSTGGGQPQHF. For the CDR3, the DNA is TGTGCCAGCAGTTTAAGTACAGGGGGAGGTCAGCCCCAGCATTTT.